The 25 T cell receptor beta chains below all came from one sample that was sequenced in a study of blood T cell repertoires in COVID-19. Measured with immunoSEQ multiplex PCR; TCRdb has only the in-frame clones, and not every one. The sample includes about 260,000 clones, 75% to 90% of them seen just once. The sample comprised peripheral blood. These TCRs come from a woman between 65 and 79 years old with COVID-19, enrolled during active disease.

The chain is built from TRBV7-3 and TRBJ2-1, with 12 positions matching TRBD2. The V segment lost 6 bases and the J segment 1 base; nucleotides outside the gene matches: 1. The CDR3 has 15 residues. The germline V gene encodes CDR1 SGHTA and CDR2 FQGTGA. The CDR3 region has the DNA TGTGCCAGCAGTACTAGCGGGGGGTCCTACAATGAGCAGTTCTTC. Its translation is CASSTSGGSYNEQFF.

The chain links TRBV4-2 to TRBJ2-5; 14 bases agree with TRBD2. The trim removed 8 bases at V and 4 bases at J, leaving 6 bases unmatched. Per the germline V gene, CDR1 is LGHNA and CDR2 is YNFKEQ. This CDR3 spans 15 amino acids. Written as DNA, the CDR3 is TGTGCCAGCCGACTAGCGGGAGGGCTCACAGAGACCCAGTACTTC. This codes for CASRLAGGLTETQYF.

The chain uses TRBV2 and TRBJ1-5; TRBD1 aligns across 9 bases. The CDR3 consists of 15 residues. Per germline, CDR1 SNHLY and CDR2 FYNNEI. With 4 bases clipped from V and 6 bases from J, the junction kept 7 bases outside the gene matches. The CDR3 here is CASSVGQGWGQPQHF. The CDR3 DNA is TGTGCCAGCAGTGTCGGACAGGGGTGGGGTCAGCCCCAGCATTTT. The variable domain in full, with the rest retrieved from reference TRBV2 and TRBJ1-5, is EPEVTQTPSHQVTQMGQEVILRCVPISNHLYFYWYRQILGQKVEFLVSFYNNEISEKSEIFDDQFSVERPDGSNFTLKIRSTKLEDSAMYFCASSVGQGWGQPQHFGDGTRLSIL.

This sequence joins TRBV5-4 and TRBJ2-7; TRBD1 matches 9 bases. V was pared by 9 bases and J by 2 bases, with 6 bases of the junction left unmatched. The germline V gene has CDR1 SGHNT and CDR2 YYREEE (reference sequence). The CDR3 runs 13 residues. The CDR3 spells CATGRDRAYEQYF. The CDR3 bases are TGTGCCACGGGCCGGGACAGGGCCTACGAGCAGTACTTC.

The genes are TRBV27 and TRBJ1-2, with 12 bases fitting TRBD1. This CDR3 region has 16 residues. V gave up 4 bases and J gave up 8 bases; unmatched junction bases: 11. CDR1 and CDR2 from the germline V gene are MNHEY and SMNVEV (reference sequence). The CDR3 sequence: CASSSGTGGAYLGYTF. For the CDR3, the DNA is TGTGCCAGCAGTTCCGGGACAGGGGGCGCCTATTTGGGCTACACCTTC.

The chain employs TRBV9 and TRBJ2-2; D possibly corresponds to TRBD2 (6 bases). CDR3 length equals 18 residues. Deletions cut 0 bases from V and 5 bases from J, with 20 bases between. From germline, CDR1 is SGDLS and CDR2 YYNGEE. The CDR3 DNA reads as TGTGCCAGCAGCGTAGGGGTTAGCGGCCCTCCGGTAACCGGGGAGCTGTTTTTT. Its protein product is CASSVGVSGPPVTGELFF. Using reference TRBV9 and TRBJ2-2 for the parts outside the CDR3, the full variable domain is DSGVTQTPKHLITATGQRVTLRCSPRSGDLSVYWYQQSLDQGLQFLIQYYNGEERAKGNILERFSAQQFPDLHSELNLSSLELGDSALYFCASSVGVSGPPVTGELFFGEGSRLTVL.

V usage is TRBV3-1 (or the pseudogene TRBV3-2) and J usage is TRBJ2-7, with 8 bases fitting TRBD2. CDR3 length: 20 residues. Per germline, CDR1 LGHDT and CDR2 YNNKEL (reference sequence). J gave up 2 bases and V 4 bases, and 22 bases lay outside the gene matches. The CDR3 nucleotides are TGTGCCAGCAGCCCAAGGGGCCGGTCCAGCGGGAGTAAGAGGGCCTACGAGCAGTACTTC. Protein sequence: CASSPRGRSSGSKRAYEQYF.

The chain carries TRBV14 and TRBJ1-2; D might be TRBD1 (5 bases). V shed 5 bases and J shed 6 bases, with 13 bases lying between them. From germline, CDR1 is SGHDN and CDR2 FVKESK. The CDR3 has 13 amino acids. For the CDR3, the DNA is TGTGCCAGCAGCTCCGCGCCAGGGAATGGCTACACCTTC. Translating it yields CASSSAPGNGYTF.

V is TRBV30 and J is TRBJ1-3, with D possibly being TRBD1 (6 bases). Germline V gene lookup returns CDR1 GTSNPN and CDR2 SVGIG (reference sequence). V dropped 2 bases and J dropped 4 bases, with 9 bases sitting between them. The CDR3 is 13 residues long. The CDR3 reads CAWSQGTGNTIYF. The DNA for the CDR3 is TGTGCCTGGAGTCAGGGGACAGGAAACACCATATATTTT.

The rearrangement joins TRBV7-9 to TRBJ2-1, with D possibly being TRBD2 (6 bases). The CDR3 spans 16 residues. Per germline, CDR1 SEHNR and CDR2 FQNEAQ (reference sequence). The V end lost 3 bases, the J end lost 7 bases, and 19 bases lay between the germline ends. Here the CDR3 reads CASSLVFVADPNEQFF. The CDR3 DNA sequence: TGTGCCAGCAGCTTGGTGTTCGTAGCGGACCCAAATGAGCAGTTCTTC.

This chain links TRBV9 with TRBJ2-2; 9 bases are shared with TRBD2. V lost 0 bases and J lost 6; bases outside the gene matches: 3. The CDR3 covers 15 residues. Germline values: CDR1 SGDLS, CDR2 YYNGEE. The DNA for the CDR3 is TGTGCCAGCAGCGTAGACCTAGCGGGATCCGGGGAGCTGTTTTTT. Amino acid sequence: CASSVDLAGSGELFF.

The gene calls are TRBV5-4 and TRBJ2-5, with 9 bases aligning to TRBD2. With 0 bases clipped from V and 4 bases from J, the junction kept 13 bases outside the gene matches. This CDR3 is 18 amino acids long. In germline, CDR1 is SGHNT, CDR2 YYREEE (reference sequence). For the CDR3, the DNA is TGTGCCAGCAGCTTGGCGCCTAGCGGGATTACGAACCGAGAGACCCAGTACTTC. Translating it yields CASSLAPSGITNRETQYF.

This clone appeared a single time. The chain links TRBV11-2 to TRBJ2-5; 9 bases are shared with TRBD2. The CDR3 is 15 residues long. Looked up from germline, CDR1 is SGHAT and CDR2 is FQNNGV. V dropped 4 bases and J dropped 7; count of bases not matched to a gene: 10. The CDR3 sequence is CASSSLRAGGRTQYF. The CDR3, as DNA: TGTGCCAGCAGCTCCCTCCGGGCGGGGGGGAGGACCCAGTACTTC. The full variable domain, with the rest looked up from reference TRBV11-2 and TRBJ2-5, is EAGVAQSPRYKIIEKRQSVAFWCNPISGHATLYWYQQILGQGPKLLIQFQNNGVVDDSQLPKDRFSAERLKGVDSTLKIQPAKLEDSAVYLCASSSLRAGGRTQYFGPGTRLLVL.

This clone occurred once. The V gene is TRBV19, the J gene TRBJ1-3; D is unresolved. This CDR3 has 14 residues. The germline CDR1 and CDR2 sequences are LNHDA and SQIVND (reference sequence). V dropped 5 bases and J dropped 0 bases, with 8 bases sitting between them. The CDR3 DNA sequence: TGTGCCAGTAGTGCAACTCGCTCTGGAAACACCATATATTTT. Translating it yields CASSATRSGNTIYF.

The chain combines TRBV6-6 with TRBJ2-2; possible D gene TRBD1, 6 bases. Germline values: CDR1 MNHNY, CDR2 SVGAGI (reference sequence). The germline V and J ends were trimmed by 3 bases and 7 bases, with 12 bases remaining between them. The CDR3 is made up of 14 amino acids. CDR3 sequence: CASSYGRGDGELFF. The CDR3 DNA reads TGTGCCAGCAGTTATGGCAGGGGAGACGGGGAGCTGTTTTTT.

The rearrangement links TRBV11-1 to TRBJ2-1, with 8 bases identical to TRBD2. Germline loops: CDR1 SGHAT, CDR2 FQDESV (reference sequence). Trimming at V came to 8 bases and at J to 3 bases, leaving 3 bases not matched to a gene. The CDR3 is 13 amino acids. The CDR3 DNA is TGTGCCAGCGAAACTAGCGGCTACAATGAGCAGTTCTTC. It is translated as CASETSGYNEQFF.

This clone has only one observation. This chain connects TRBV18 to TRBJ2-5; D remains unclear. CDR3 length: 14 residues. V was trimmed by 4 bases and J by 2 bases, leaving 11 bases between them. Looked up from germline, CDR1 is KGHSH and CDR2 is LQKENI. The CDR3 protein is CASSQSSEQETQYF. In DNA form, the CDR3 reads TGTGCCAGCTCACAAAGCTCGGAGCAAGAGACCCAGTACTTC.

This chain joins TRBV7-2 and TRBJ2-7; D not resolved. V was trimmed by 3 bases and J by 4 bases, leaving 16 bases between them. The CDR3 extends over 15 amino acids. The germline CDR1 and CDR2 sequences are SGHTA and FQGNSA. CDR3 nucleotide sequence: TGTGCCAGCAGCTTGGGCGCCGGTATCGCATACGAGCAGTACTTC. As protein: CASSLGAGIAYEQYF.

V and J are TRBV19 and TRBJ1-3, with D perhaps TRBD1 (5 bases). The CDR3 length is 14 residues. Germline CDR1 and CDR2: LNHDA and SQIVND (reference sequence). V lost 5 bases, J lost 4 bases, and 12 bases lay in between. This CDR3 reads CASSRGKKGNTIYF. The CDR3, as DNA: TGTGCCAGTAGTCGGGGGAAGAAAGGAAACACCATATATTTT.

This rearrangement joins TRBV30 to TRBJ1-3; no definite D call. The germline V gene has CDR1 GTSNPN and CDR2 SVGIG (reference sequence). Trimming removed 1 base at V and 4 bases at J, with 14 bases between. The CDR3 contains 15 residues. The chain's CDR3 is CAWSDPSTIGNTIYF. CDR3 DNA: TGTGCCTGGAGTGACCCCTCGACTATCGGAAACACCATATATTTT.

V usage is TRBV10-3 and J usage is TRBJ1-1, with TRBD1 identical over 8 bases. Germline V gene sequence: CDR1 ENHRY, CDR2 SYGVKD. Germline trimming cut 4 bases from V and 2 bases from J; bases unmatched to any gene: 3. This CDR3 spans 14 amino acids. The chain's CDR3 is CAISVQGGNTEAFF. CDR3 nucleotide sequence: TGTGCCATCAGTGTACAGGGGGGAAACACTGAAGCTTTCTTT.

The chain has TRBV3-1 (or the pseudogene TRBV3-2) and TRBJ1-2; D is perhaps TRBD1 (6 bases). Per the germline V gene, CDR1 is LGHDT and CDR2 is YNNKEL (reference sequence). This CDR3 is built from 15 residues. V lost 2 bases to trimming and J lost 7 bases, with 17 bases between them. This CDR3 is CASSQRPPGQSGYTF. The CDR3 DNA sequence: TGTGCCAGCAGCCAACGACCGCCCGGACAGAGTGGCTACACCTTC.

The chain combines TRBV7-2 with TRBJ2-5; D gene uncertain. V was trimmed by 3 bases and J by 1 base, leaving 6 bases between them. Per the germline V gene, CDR1 is SGHTA and CDR2 is FQGNSA. This CDR3 region has 13 residues. For the CDR3, the DNA is TGTGCCAGCAGCTTTGGGCTCCAAGAGACCCAGTACTTC. This translates into CASSFGLQETQYF.

The J gene is TRBJ2-3, the V gene TRBV19, with TRBD1 matching 8 bases. This CDR3 has 15 residues. From germline, CDR1 is LNHDA and CDR2 SQIVND (reference sequence). Trimming took 5 bases from V and 5 from J; bases not matched to a gene: 9. The CDR3 is CASSPLGQGQDTQYF. The DNA for the CDR3 is TGTGCCAGTAGTCCTTTAGGACAGGGTCAAGATACGCAGTATTTT.

This clone has only a few counts. The rearrangement uses TRBV29-1 and TRBJ2-1, with 10 nucleotides matching TRBD1. Germline V lookup: CDR1 SQVTM, CDR2 ANQGSEA. The CDR3 has 13 residues. V shed 7 bases, J shed 6 bases, and the junction held 6 bases outside the gene matches. CDR3 coding DNA: TGCAGCGGGGACAGGGGTTCGGGCAATGAGCAGTTCTTC. Its protein is CSGDRGSGNEQFF.